This T cell receptor (beta chain) was recovered during a study of blood T cell repertoires in COVID-19. Using immunoSEQ multiplex PCR, the repertoire was profiled, and TCRdb retains in-frame clones only, with some absent. The profile shows some 70,000 clones, around 90% of them singletons. Germline CDR1 and CDR2: MDHEN and SYDVKM. The CDR3 is 15 residues long. The V and J ends lost 2 bases and 7 bases, in that order; junction bases with no gene match: 6. This sequence originates from an elderly woman with active COVID-19. The rearrangement joins TRBV28 to TRBJ1-1; 11 bases agree with TRBD1. What was sequenced was peripheral blood. For the CDR3, the DNA is TGTGCCAGCAGTTTAGATGGGACAGGGGGGTTTGAAGCTTTCTTT. It codes for CASSLDGTGGFEAFF.